A single sample is the source of the 26 T cell receptor beta chains below, sequenced in a study of Ad26.COV2.S vaccination and SARS-CoV-2 variants. Treatment in this sample: about 20 received Ad26.COV2.S at low or high dose, single or two shots; several received placebo; per-sample allocation not given. Day 63 after the first injection of vaccine or placebo was the sampling time. Produced via immunoSEQ multiplex PCR; TCRdb's table is partial and in-frame only. Of about 410,000 clones listed, approximately 92% were seen once; the top ten hold more than 1.5%. The material sequenced was peripheral blood, taken in a trial of Ad26.COV2.S vaccine versus placebo. The receptors shown here come from a person between 18 and 60 years old who received the Ad26.COV2.S COVID-19 vaccine or a placebo.

The chain couples TRBV7-2 to TRBJ2-3, with 8 bases lining up with TRBD2. The V gene end was trimmed by 1 base and the J gene end by 7 bases; junction bases not matched to a gene: 4. The germline gives CDR1 SGHTA, CDR2 FQGNSA. The CDR3 sequence is 14 residues long. CDR3 region: CASSLDGGANTQYF. CDR3 sequence (DNA): TGTGCCAGCAGCTTAGACGGGGGGGCGAATACGCAGTATTTT.

The chain is built from TRBV15 and TRBJ1-3; D remains unclear. The CDR3 sequence is 16 residues long. Germline V CDR1 and CDR2: LNHNV, YYDKDF (reference sequence). V was cut by 0 bases and J by 0 bases, with 9 bases left in between. CDR3 sequence (DNA): TGTGCCACCAGCAGAGAGTATGGAAGCTCTGGAAACACCATATATTTT. Amino acid sequence: CATSREYGSSGNTIYF.

This clone was counted between two and nine times. The V call is TRBV3-1 (or the pseudogene TRBV3-2), the J call TRBJ2-7, with a weak D call TRBD2 (7 bases). The CDR3 covers 15 residues. Germline CDR1 is LGHDT and CDR2 is YNNKEL (reference sequence). V shed 4 bases and J shed 3 bases, with 16 bases lying between them. The CDR3 sequence is CASSPRGARVYEQYF. The CDR3 nucleotides are TGTGCCAGCAGCCCCCGGGGGGCGAGGGTCTACGAGCAGTACTTC.

The chain carries TRBV7-8 and TRBJ1-1, with D maybe TRBD1 (5 bases). The CDR3 sequence is 15 residues long. The V gene lost 5 bases and the J gene lost 0 bases, with 13 bases spanning the gap. CDR1 SGHVS and CDR2 FQNEAQ come from the germline V gene. This chain's CDR3 is CASSVVVGLNTEAFF. CDR3 nucleotide sequence: TGTGCCAGCAGCGTGGTTGTGGGGCTGAACACTGAAGCTTTCTTT.

Only one count was recorded for this clone. J is TRBJ2-5 and V is TRBV5-8, with a possible D match to TRBD2 (7 bases). The CDR3 loop spans 17 amino acids. V shed 4 bases and J shed 4 bases, with 23 bases lying between them. Germline V lookup: CDR1 SGHTS, CDR2 YDEGEE. CDR3 bases: TGTGCCAGCAGCCTACACAAGGGGGGGCTACGGTTAGAGACCCAGTACTTC. Protein: CASSLHKGGLRLETQYF.

V and J are TRBV18 and TRBJ2-7, with D unresolved. Trimming pared 4 bases from V and 6 bases from J, leaving 10 bases between. Germline CDR1 KGHSH, CDR2 LQKENI. This CDR3 contains 12 residues. The CDR3 here is CASSRIRSEQYF. The CDR3 nucleotides read TGTGCCAGCTCACGAATAAGGTCCGAGCAGTACTTC. Complete variable domain (other parts from reference TRBV18 and TRBJ2-7): NAGVMQNPRHLVRRRGQEARLRCSPMKGHSHVYWYRQLPEEGLKFMVYLQKENIIDESGMPKERFSAEFPKEGPSILRIQQVVRGDSAAYFCASSRIRSEQYFGPGTRLTVT.

The chain uses TRBV6-5 and TRBJ1-3, with 8 bases aligning to TRBD1. The germline V gene encodes CDR1 MNHEY and CDR2 SVGAGI. The CDR3 runs 15 residues. Trimming took 6 bases from V and 2 from J; bases not matched to a gene: 6. The CDR3 coding sequence is TGTGCCAGCAGAGGACAGGGAGTTGCTGGAAACACCATATATTTT. It codes for CASRGQGVAGNTIYF.

The gene calls are TRBV21-1 and TRBJ1-6; TRBD1, as called in the table, went unchecked against the DNA. TRBV21-1 is a documented pseudogene. The CDR3 has 13 residues. The CDR3 reads CASTTAYNSPLHF. The CDR3 nucleotides read TGTGCCAGCACGACAGCCTATAATTCACCCCTCCACTTT.

This chain joins TRBV5-4 and TRBJ2-5, with 10 bases identical to TRBD2. Trimming took 3 bases from V and 2 from J; bases not matched to a gene: 1. CDR1 and CDR2 from the germline V gene are SGHNT and YYREEE (reference sequence). This CDR3 has 14 amino acids. The DNA of the CDR3 is TGTGCCAGCAGCTCTAGCGGGGGACAAGAGACCCAGTACTTC. It yields the protein CASSSSGGQETQYF.

This rearrangement joins TRBV9 to TRBJ1-3; 7 bases agree with TRBD1. CDR3 length: 14 residues. V shed 4 bases, J shed 4 bases, and the junction held 5 bases outside the gene matches. In germline, CDR1 is SGDLS, CDR2 YYNGEE. DNA of the CDR3: TGTGCCAGCAGCAAAGGGGGCTCGGGAAACACCATATATTTT. It yields the protein CASSKGGSGNTIYF. The variable domain in full, completed from reference TRBV9 and TRBJ1-3, reads DSGVTQTPKHLITATGQRVTLRCSPRSGDLSVYWYQQSLDQGLQFLIQYYNGEERAKGNILERFSAQQFPDLHSELNLSSLELGDSALYFCASSKGGSGNTIYFGEGSWLTVV.

This clone has just a few counts. Distinct nucleotide sequences in the sample also encode this CDR3. The chain is built from TRBV6-5 and TRBJ1-2; D gene uncertain. The CDR3 length is 15 residues. CDR1 is MNHEY, CDR2 SVGAGI, per germline. Trimming cost V 0 bases and J 4 bases, with 12 bases left between them. The DNA of the CDR3 is TGTGCCAGCAGTTACTCCCCGGGCCAGTCCTATGGCTACACCTTC. Protein sequence: CASSYSPGQSYGYTF.

V and J are TRBV11-2 and TRBJ2-3; D gene uncertain. V shed 8 bases and J shed 4 bases, with 13 bases lying between them. This CDR3 contains 13 residues. Germline V gives CDR1 SGHAT, CDR2 FQNNGV. The CDR3 DNA follows: TGTGCCAGCGGCTGGGTTGGGTCAGATACGCAGTATTTT. The encoded protein is CASGWVGSDTQYF.

The gene calls are TRBV4-3 and TRBJ2-5; 13 bases are a match to TRBD2. Germline values: CDR1 LGHNA, CDR2 YSLEER. This CDR3 region has 15 residues. The junction had 8 bases not matched to a gene; V was cut back by 0 bases and J by 13 bases. The DNA of the CDR3 is TGCGCCAGCAGCCAAGATTTGGGACTAGCGGGGTCTTGGTACTTC. Translation: CASSQDLGLAGSWYF.

The chain joins TRBV5-1 to TRBJ1-1; D remains unclear. The CDR3 covers 14 residues. Trimming removed 2 bases at V and 8 bases at J, with 16 bases between. Germline assignment: CDR1 SGHRS and CDR2 YFSETQ. In DNA, the CDR3 is TGCGCCAGCAGCTTCCCGTGGCCGCACGGGGAAGCTTTCTTT. It translates to CASSFPWPHGEAFF.

This chain joins TRBV6-1 and TRBJ2-7, with D hard to call. The CDR3 is made up of 15 amino acids. Trimming pared 1 base from V and 5 bases from J, leaving 15 bases between. The V gene's germline CDR1 is MNHNS and CDR2 SASEGT. In nucleotides, the CDR3 is TGTGCCAGCAGTGAAGGGACCCACGATGTCCACGAGCAGTACTTC. Protein product: CASSEGTHDVHEQYF.

This clone occurred a few times. The chain combines TRBV18 with TRBJ2-7; possible D gene TRBD2, 6 bases. The CDR3 has 14 amino acids. V was pared by 3 bases and J by 3 bases, with 12 bases between. Germline CDR1 reads KGHSH; CDR2 reads LQKENI. The CDR3 bases are TGTGCCAGCTCACCGGGGGGTTCTTTCTACGAGCAGTACTTC. This encodes CASSPGGSFYEQYF.

This clone has more than one count but fewer than ten. The genes are TRBV11-2 and TRBJ2-1; 8 nucleotides match TRBD1. Germline CDR1 SGHAT, CDR2 FQNNGV. This CDR3 comprises 13 residues. V shed 8 bases, J shed 8 bases, and the junction held 8 bases outside the gene matches. The CDR3 protein is CASHGQGRDEQFF. The CDR3 DNA sequence: TGTGCCAGCCACGGACAGGGTCGAGATGAGCAGTTCTTC.

The CDR3 DNA sequence: TGTGCCAGCAGTGAAAGGTACGAGCAGTACTTC. Translated, it gives CASSERYEQYF. This rearrangement joins TRBV25-1 to TRBJ2-7; D is uncertain. The CDR3 runs to 11 residues. Germline V CDR1 and CDR2: MGHDK, SYGVNS. The V gene lost 2 bases and the J gene lost 4 bases, with 3 bases spanning the gap.

The rearrangement links TRBV18 to TRBJ2-3; D is ambiguous. Germline loops: CDR1 KGHSH, CDR2 LQKENI. With 4 bases removed from V and 2 bases from J, the gap between germline ends came to 10 bases. The CDR3 runs to 14 residues. In nucleotides, the CDR3 is TGTGCCAGCTCACTCAGTGCAGCCACAGATACGCAGTATTTT. It is translated as CASSLSAATDTQYF.

The CDR3 nucleotides read TGCGCCAGCAGCTTGGGCCCGCCTGGTTCACCCCTCCACTTT. Its translation: CASSLGPPGSPLHF. The rearrangement joins TRBV5-1 to TRBJ1-6; D remains ambiguous. The CDR3 consists of 14 residues. Germline CDR1 SGHRS, CDR2 YFSETQ. Trimming left V 0 bases short and J 9 bases short, with 10 bases between.

This chain links TRBV5-6 with TRBJ2-1; D perhaps matches TRBD2 (6 bases). This CDR3 region has 15 residues. Trimming took off 3 bases at V and 0 bases at J, with 10 bases between the two ends. The germline V gene has CDR1 SGHDT and CDR2 YYEEEE. The CDR3 is CASSSGTLSYNEQFF. The CDR3 bases are TGTGCCAGCAGCTCGGGGACTCTCTCCTACAATGAGCAGTTCTTC.

The rearrangement uses TRBV6-2 or TRBV6-3 and TRBJ1-6, with D perhaps matching TRBD1 (5 bases). Deletions cut 5 bases from V and 8 bases from J, with 7 bases between. Germline V lookup: CDR1 MNHEY, CDR2 SVGEGT. The length of the CDR3 is 12 residues. Here the CDR3 DNA reads TGTGCCAGCAGTAAGACAGATTCACCCCTCCACTTT. Translated, it gives CASSKTDSPLHF.

This clone was counted only a few times. The chain links TRBV10-1 to TRBJ2-3; TRBD1 or TRBD2 may be the D gene (6 bases each). V lost 6 bases to trimming and J lost 6 bases, with 16 bases between them. The germline V gene encodes CDR1 WNHNN and CDR2 SYGVQD (reference sequence). CDR3 length: 14 residues. This CDR3 reads CASSGGGNKDTQYF. CDR3 nucleotide sequence: TGCGCCAGCAGCGGAGGGGGAAATAAGGATACGCAGTATTTT.

The chain couples TRBV18 to TRBJ2-3; unclear D gene. V was shortened by 3 bases and J by 6 bases, with 13 bases between the two germline ends. CDR1 is KGHSH and CDR2 is LQKENI in the germline V gene. The CDR3 totals 14 residues. The CDR3 sequence is CASSPLRSRDTQYF. The CDR3 nucleotides are TGTGCCAGCTCACCGCTACGGTCCAGGGATACGCAGTATTTT.

This sequence joins TRBV18 and TRBJ2-7; 8 bases fit TRBD2. Trimming at V came to 1 base and at J to 0 bases, leaving 5 bases not matched to a gene. This CDR3 contains 16 residues. CDR1 and CDR2 (germline): KGHSH, LQKENI. CDR3 residues: CASSPRVAGSSYEQYF. CDR3 sequence (DNA): TGTGCCAGCTCACCACGGGTAGCGGGGAGCTCCTACGAGCAGTACTTC.

This clone was counted once. The CDR3 region has the DNA TGTGCCAGCAGTTCCCTGGCCGACAGCTACAATGAGCAGTTCTTC. It is translated as CASSSLADSYNEQFF. The chain couples TRBV6-5 to TRBJ2-1; D might be TRBD1 (5 bases). Germline CDR1 reads MNHEY; CDR2 reads SVGAGI. This CDR3 region has 15 residues. V lost 4 bases, J lost 3 bases, and 13 bases lay in between.